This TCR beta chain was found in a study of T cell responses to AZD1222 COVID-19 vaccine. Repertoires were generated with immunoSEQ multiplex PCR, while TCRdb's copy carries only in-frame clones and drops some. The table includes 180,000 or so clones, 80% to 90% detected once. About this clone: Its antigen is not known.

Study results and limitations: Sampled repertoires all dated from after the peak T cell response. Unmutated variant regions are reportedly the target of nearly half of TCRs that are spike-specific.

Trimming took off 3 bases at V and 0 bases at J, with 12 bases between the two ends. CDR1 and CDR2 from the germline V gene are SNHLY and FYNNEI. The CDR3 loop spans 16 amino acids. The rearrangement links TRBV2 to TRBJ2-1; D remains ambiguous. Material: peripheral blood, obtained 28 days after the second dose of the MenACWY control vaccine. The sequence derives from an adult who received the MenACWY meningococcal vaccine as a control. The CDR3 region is CASSEVGSSSYNEQFF. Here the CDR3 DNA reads TGTGCCAGCAGTGAGGTCGGCTCCAGCTCCTACAATGAGCAGTTCTTC.